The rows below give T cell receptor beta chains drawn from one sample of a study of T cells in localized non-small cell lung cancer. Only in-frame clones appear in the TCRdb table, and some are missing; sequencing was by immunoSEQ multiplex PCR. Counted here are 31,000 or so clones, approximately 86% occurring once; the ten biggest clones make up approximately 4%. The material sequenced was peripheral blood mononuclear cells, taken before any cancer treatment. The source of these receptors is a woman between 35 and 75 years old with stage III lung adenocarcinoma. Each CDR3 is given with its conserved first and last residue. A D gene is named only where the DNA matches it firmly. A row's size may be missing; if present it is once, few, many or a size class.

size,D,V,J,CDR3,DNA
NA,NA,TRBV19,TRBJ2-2,CASRRGHNTGELFF,TGTGCCAGCCGCCGGGGCCACAACACCGGGGAGCTGTTTTTT
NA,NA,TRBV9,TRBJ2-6,CASSVATPVRSGANVLTF,TGTGCCAGCAGCGTAGCTACCCCGGTTCGCTCTGGGGCCAACGTCCTGACTTTC
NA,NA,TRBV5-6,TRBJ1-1,CASSLGWGQTEAFF,TGTGCCAGCAGCTTGGGATGGGGGCAGACTGAAGCTTTCTTT
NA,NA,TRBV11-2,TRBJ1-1,CASSLELNTEAFF,TGTGCCAGCAGCCTCGAGCTTAACACTGAAGCTTTCTTT
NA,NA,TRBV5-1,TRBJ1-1,CASIPVPGTMNTEAFF,TGCGCCAGCATCCCTGTCCCAGGGACGATGAACACTGAAGCTTTCTTT
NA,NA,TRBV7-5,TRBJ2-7,CARRRVANHEQYF,TGTGCCAGAAGGAGGGTAGCGAACCACGAGCAGTACTTC
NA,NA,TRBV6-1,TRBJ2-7,CASSRNNRAEQYF,TGTGCCAGCAGCCGTAACAACAGGGCCGAGCAGTACTTC
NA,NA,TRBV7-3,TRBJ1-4,CASSANPGHTTNEKLFF,TGTGCCAGCAGCGCTAATCCGGGTCACACAACTAATGAAAAACTGTTTTTT
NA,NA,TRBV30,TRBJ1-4,CAWNRDGEKLFF,TGTGCCTGGAACAGGGACGGTGAAAAACTGTTTTTT
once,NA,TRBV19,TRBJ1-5,CASSTGLRQPQHF,TGTGCCAGTAGTACAGGGTTAAGACAGCCCCAGCATTTT
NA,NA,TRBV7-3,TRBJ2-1,CASSLEGGDEQFF,TGTGCCAGCAGCTTGGAGGGGGGAGATGAGCAGTTCTTC
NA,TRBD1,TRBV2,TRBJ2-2,CATSDRPYTGELFF,TGTGCCACCTCGGACAGGCCTTACACCGGGGAGCTGTTTTTT
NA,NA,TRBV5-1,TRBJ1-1,CASFEGLTFNTEAFF,TGCGCCAGCTTTGAAGGTCTGACTTTCAACACTGAAGCTTTCTTT
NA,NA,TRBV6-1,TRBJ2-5,CASSAGGWGKETQYF,TGTGCCAGCAGTGCAGGGGGGTGGGGAAAAGAGACCCAGTACTTC
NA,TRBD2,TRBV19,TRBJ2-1,CASSQSGRRYNEQFF,TGTGCCAGTAGCCAGAGCGGGAGGAGGTACAATGAGCAGTTCTTC
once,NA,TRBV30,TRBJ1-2,CAWSVGGYGYTF,TGTGCCTGGAGTGTAGGCGGTTATGGCTACACCTTC
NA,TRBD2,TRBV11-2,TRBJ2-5,CASRPSWLAGPWGAQYF,TGTGCCAGCCGCCCCTCGTGGCTAGCGGGCCCCTGGGGGGCCCAGTACTTC
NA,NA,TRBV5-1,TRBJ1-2,CASSSRDGQGQYGYTF,TGCGCCAGCAGCTCGAGAGATGGCCAGGGCCAATATGGCTACACCTTC
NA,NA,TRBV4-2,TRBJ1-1,CASSQRDTEAFF,TGTGCCAGCAGCCAGCGTGACACTGAAGCTTTCTTT
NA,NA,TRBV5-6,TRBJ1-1,CASSPGPFMNTEAFF,TGTGCCAGCAGCCCGGGCCCGTTCATGAACACTGAAGCTTTCTTT
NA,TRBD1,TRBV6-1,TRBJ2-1,CASSGTGGSSYNEQFF,TGTGCCAGCAGTGGGACAGGGGGATCCTCCTACAATGAGCAGTTCTTC
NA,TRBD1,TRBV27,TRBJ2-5,CASSLGTGVIETQYF,TGTGCCAGCAGTTTGGGGACAGGGGTAATCGAGACCCAGTACTTC
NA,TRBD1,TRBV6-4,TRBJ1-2,CASSDRGGHGYTF,TGTGCCAGCAGCGACAGGGGGGGACATGGCTACACCTTC
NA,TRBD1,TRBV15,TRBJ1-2,CATSTWDRGGYGYTF,TGTGCCACCAGCACCTGGGACAGGGGAGGATATGGCTACACCTTC
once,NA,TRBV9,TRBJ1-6,CASSVVWGDSPLHF,TGTGCCAGCAGCGTAGTGTGGGGAGATTCACCCCTCCACTTT
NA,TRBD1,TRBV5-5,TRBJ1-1,CASSQERGRLAFF,TGCGCCAGCAGCCAGGAAAGGGGGCGCTTAGCTTTCTTT
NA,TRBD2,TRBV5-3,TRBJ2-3,CARTLGSGSRYTQYF,TGTGCCAGAACACTGGGTAGCGGGAGTCGATATACGCAGTATTTT
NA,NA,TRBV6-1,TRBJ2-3,CASSEEIHTQYF,TGTGCCAGCAGTGAAGAAATCCATACGCAGTATTTT
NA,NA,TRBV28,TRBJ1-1,CASSLQNTEAFF,TGTGCCAGCAGTTTACAAAACACTGAAGCTTTCTTT
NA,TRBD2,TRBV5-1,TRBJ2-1,CASSMLAGTYNEQFF,TGCGCCAGCAGCATGTTAGCGGGAACCTACAATGAGCAGTTCTTC
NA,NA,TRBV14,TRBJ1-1,CASSPWVRGATFF,TGTGCCAGCAGCCCTTGGGTAAGGGGGGCGACTTTCTTT
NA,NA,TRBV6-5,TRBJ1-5,CASSPTGTSRQPQHF,TGTGCCAGCAGTCCCACCGGGACATCCCGTCAGCCCCAGCATTTT
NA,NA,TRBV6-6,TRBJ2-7,CASSYQVGGYSYEQYF,TGTGCCAGCAGTTACCAGGTTGGGGGGTACTCCTACGAGCAGTACTTC
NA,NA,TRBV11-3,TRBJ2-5,CASSPPGGGQETQYF,TGTGCCAGCAGCCCCCCCGGGGGCGGCCAAGAGACCCAGTACTTC
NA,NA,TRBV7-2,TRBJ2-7,CASNLGGGESEQYF,TGTGCCAGCAACCTCGGAGGGGGGGAAAGCGAGCAGTACTTC
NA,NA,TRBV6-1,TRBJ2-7,CASSLVHEQYF,TGTGCCAGCAGTCTGGTCCACGAGCAGTACTTC
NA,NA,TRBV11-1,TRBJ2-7,CASSENRDEQYF,TGTGCCAGCAGCGAAAACAGGGACGAGCAGTACTTC
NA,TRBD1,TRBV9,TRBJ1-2,CASSANRDRGHLGYTF,TGTGCCAGCAGCGCAAACCGGGACAGGGGGCACTTAGGCTACACCTTC
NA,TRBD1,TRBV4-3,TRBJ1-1,CASSSEGAWTEAFF,TGCGCCAGCAGCTCAGAGGGGGCATGGACTGAAGCTTTCTTT
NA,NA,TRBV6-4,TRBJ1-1,CASSEQINTEAFF,TGTGCCAGCAGTGAACAGATAAACACTGAAGCTTTCTTT
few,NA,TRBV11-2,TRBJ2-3,CASSLKGVRRDTQYF,TGTGCCAGCAGCTTAAAGGGGGTGCGCAGAGATACGCAGTATTTT
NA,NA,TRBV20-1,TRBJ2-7,CSASRTGEQYF,TGCAGTGCCAGCCGTACCGGCGAGCAGTACTTC
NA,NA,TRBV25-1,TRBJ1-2,CASSEAVNGYTF,TGTGCCAGCAGTGAAGCGGTCAATGGCTACACCTTC
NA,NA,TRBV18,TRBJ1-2,CASSPTTGQGNYGYTF,TGTGCCAGCTCACCAACAACGGGGCAAGGCAACTATGGCTACACCTTC
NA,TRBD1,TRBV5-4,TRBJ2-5,CASSLDRGYARGSQYF,TGTGCCAGCAGCCTAGACAGGGGATACGCCCGGGGGTCCCAGTACTTC
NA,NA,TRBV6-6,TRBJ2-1,CASSLRENSYNEQFF,TGTGCCAGCAGCCTCCGGGAGAACTCCTACAATGAGCAGTTCTTC
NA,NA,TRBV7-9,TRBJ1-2,CASSSSQGTGYTF,TGTGCCAGCAGCTCTTCACAGGGCACTGGCTACACCTTC
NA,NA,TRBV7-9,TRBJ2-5,CASSFIARYSGQETQYF,TGTGCCAGCAGCTTTATAGCCCGGTATAGCGGCCAAGAGACCCAGTACTTC